Shown below are 26 T cell receptor beta chains from a single sample sequenced in a study of T cell repertoires in cytomegalovirus infection. TCRdb itself ran the reads through MiXCR, one entry per CDR3 protein. The sample holds a few hundred thousand distinct CDR3 sequences, 26% seen once. The specimen sequenced was PBMCs. The source of these receptors is a human donor in good health (CMV status not recorded). Some clones in this sample may be carry-over from other donors' samples.

This clonotype was counted ten times or more. The J gene is TRBJ2-3, the V gene TRBV6-1; D not resolved. Germline CDR1 and CDR2: MNHNS and SASEGT. The germline V and J ends were trimmed by 5 bases and 0 bases, with 15 bases remaining between them. The CDR3 is made up of 16 amino acids. CDR3 in DNA: TGTGCCAGCAGTCCCTCCTGGTCTCTAAGCACAGATACGCAGTATTTT. It encodes CASSPSWSLSTDTQYF.

This clonotype was seen ten or more times. The chain employs TRBV7-9 and TRBJ2-7, with 13 bases that match TRBD2. The germline V gene has CDR1 SEHNR and CDR2 FQNEAQ (reference sequence). CDR3 length: 15 residues. V lost 6 bases, J lost 4 bases, and 6 bases stayed unmatched. The CDR3 sequence: CASRPGLAGDYEQYF. CDR3 DNA: TGTGCCAGCAGACCCGGACTAGCGGGGGATTACGAGCAGTACTTC.

This clonotype has at least ten counts. The rearrangement joins TRBV7-2 to TRBJ2-3; D perhaps matches TRBD2 (6 bases). Germline V CDR1 and CDR2: SGHTA, FQGNSA. The CDR3 covers 17 residues. The ends were cut back, 3 bases at V and 3 bases at J, with 19 bases in the middle. CDR3 nucleotides: TGTGCCAGCAGCTTTCTTTTAGGGCGGGGCGGAACAGATACGCAGTATTTT. Its protein is CASSFLLGRGGTDTQYF.

This clonotype has only a few counts. This chain uses TRBV6-2 or TRBV6-3 with TRBJ2-7, with a possible D match to TRBD2 (6 bases). Trimming removed 6 bases from V and 4 bases from J, with 16 bases in between. CDR1 is MNHEY and CDR2 is SVGEGT in the germline V gene. The CDR3 is made up of 14 amino acids. The CDR3 spells CASSLPRDLYEQYF. The CDR3 coding sequence is TGTGCCAGCAGCCTCCCCCGGGACTTGTACGAGCAGTACTTC.

This clonotype was detected only a few times. V usage is TRBV14 and J usage is TRBJ2-1; D uncertain. This CDR3 comprises 14 residues. Trimming pared 0 bases from V and 8 bases from J, leaving 11 bases between. Looked up from germline, CDR1 is SGHDN and CDR2 is FVKESK. The CDR3 here is CASSQEGRWDEQFF. For the CDR3, the DNA is TGTGCCAGCAGCCAAGAAGGCCGGTGGGATGAGCAGTTCTTC.

This clonotype has a count of ten or more. The genes are TRBV7-2 and TRBJ2-3; unclear D gene. Germline-derived CDR1 and CDR2 are SGHTA and FQGNSA. The CDR3 runs 14 residues. Trimming shortened V by 3 bases and J by 0 bases, and 7 bases separated the two germline ends. CDR3 residues: CASSFSQSTDTQYF. In DNA, the CDR3 is TGTGCCAGCAGCTTTTCCCAGAGCACAGATACGCAGTATTTT.

This clonotype was picked up a small number of times. V is TRBV6-2 or TRBV6-3 and J is TRBJ2-2; the D gene could be TRBD1 or TRBD2 (5 bases each). The germline V and J ends were trimmed by 5 bases and 6 bases, with 10 bases remaining between them. The CDR3 totals 13 residues. Germline lookup yields CDR1 MNHEY and CDR2 SVGEGT. CDR3 protein: CASSHRGAGELFF. In nucleotides, the CDR3 is TGTGCCAGCAGTCATCGGGGCGCCGGGGAGCTGTTTTTT.

This clonotype was observed at least ten times. The V call is TRBV7-2, the J call TRBJ1-1; perhaps TRBD1 as D (6 bases). The CDR3 extends over 13 amino acids. From germline, CDR1 is SGHTA and CDR2 FQGNSA. V was clipped by 2 bases and J by 6 bases, with 10 bases between them. CDR3 residues: CASSLTRQAEAFF. CDR3 bases: TGTGCCAGCAGCTTAACTAGACAGGCTGAAGCTTTCTTT. The whole variable domain, remainder taken from reference TRBV7-2 and TRBJ1-1, is GAGVSQSPSNKVTEKGKDVELRCDPISGHTALYWYRQSLGQGLEFLIYFQGNSAPDKSGLPSDRFSAERTGGSVSTLTIQRTQQEDSAVYLCASSLTRQAEAFFGQGTRLTVV.

The CDR3 DNA follows: TGTGCCAGCAGCGCCCCGGAACAGGGGTTGAGAAATGAAAAACTGTTTTTT. Protein: CASSAPEQGLRNEKLFF. The chain combines TRBV7-9 with TRBJ1-4; 7 bases are shared with TRBD1. The CDR3 contains 17 residues. The V and J ends lost 5 bases and 5 bases, in that order; junction bases with no gene match: 14. Germline CDR1 reads SEHNR; CDR2 reads FQNEAQ (reference sequence).

This clonotype occurred a few times. This chain connects TRBV7-9 to TRBJ1-1, with 10 bases identical to TRBD1. This CDR3 has 15 amino acids. The V gene end was trimmed by 5 bases and the J gene end by 4 bases; junction bases not matched to a gene: 7. Germline assignment: CDR1 SEHNR and CDR2 FQNEAQ (reference sequence). The DNA of the CDR3 is TGTGCCAGCAGCCTTGGGACAGGGGCGGCCACTGAAGCTTTCTTT. Translating gives CASSLGTGAATEAFF.

This clonotype was detected only a few times. The chain uses TRBV7-2 and TRBJ2-7; TRBD2 agrees at 8 bases. The CDR3 is made up of 15 amino acids. CDR1 and CDR2 (germline): SGHTA, FQGNSA. V shed 5 bases, J shed 0 bases, and the junction held 6 bases outside the gene matches. CDR3 bases: TGTGCCAGCAGCCTCAGCGGGAGTGCCTCCTACGAGCAGTACTTC. Amino acids: CASSLSGSASYEQYF.

This clonotype has only a few counts. This chain connects TRBV5-6 to TRBJ1-1; TRBD1 matches 9 bases. This CDR3 has 15 amino acids. V shed 5 bases and J 1 base; nucleotides not matched to a gene: 6. CDR1 and CDR2 from the germline V gene are SGHDT and YYEEEE. CDR3 residues: CASRIQGARNTEAFF. CDR3 in DNA: TGTGCCAGCAGGATACAGGGGGCGCGGAACACTGAAGCTTTCTTT.

This chain links TRBV24-1 with TRBJ1-1; 9 bases are a match to TRBD1. V was clipped by 4 bases and J by 12 bases; unmatched bases: 8. CDR3 length equals 13 residues. Germline CDR1 is KGHDR and CDR2 is SFDVKD. In nucleotides, the CDR3 is TGTGCCACCAGTGAGTCCGGGACAGGGACAACTTTCTTT. Translated: CATSESGTGTTFF.

This clonotype was recorded a few times. J is TRBJ2-1 and V is TRBV10-1; D gene unclear. The CDR3 loop spans 16 amino acids. Per the germline V gene, CDR1 is WNHNN and CDR2 is SYGVQD (reference sequence). V dropped 4 bases and J dropped 3 bases, with 16 bases sitting between them. Written as DNA, the CDR3 is TGCGCCAGCAGTGTTGGTGTGTCTGAAAACTACAATGAGCAGTTCTTC. Translation: CASSVGVSENYNEQFF.

About this clonotype: A much larger clonotype is one base distant, so this may be a read error. J is TRBJ1-1 and V is TRBV7-9; D possibly corresponds to TRBD1 (5 bases). CDR3 size: 16 residues. Germline CDR1 is SEHNR and CDR2 is FQNEAQ (reference sequence). Trimming took 3 bases from V and 0 from J, leaving 14 bases between them. CDR3 in amino acids: CASSLGWGVLNTEAFF. CDR3 DNA sequence: TGTGCCAGCAGCTTGGGCTGGGGCGTCTTGAACACTGAAGCTTTCTTT.

The J gene is TRBJ2-5, the V gene TRBV24-1; D remains ambiguous. The CDR3 is 11 residues long. V was clipped by 11 bases and J by 5 bases, with 11 bases between them. Germline values: CDR1 KGHDR, CDR2 SFDVKD. The CDR3 DNA sequence: TGTGCCAGCGGTTACGCGGAGACCCAGTACTTC. The encoded protein is CASGYAETQYF.

This clonotype was detected only a few times. The rearrangement links TRBV6-2 or TRBV6-3 to TRBJ2-1; D gene uncertain. CDR1 and CDR2 (germline): MNHEY, SVGEGT. The CDR3 runs to 16 residues. The V gene lost 6 bases and the J gene lost 2 bases, with 17 bases spanning the gap. The CDR3 region has the DNA TGTGCCAGCAGCACCGATACCAAGCGACCCTACAATGAGCAGTTCTTC. As protein: CASSTDTKRPYNEQFF.

A few counts support this clonotype. V usage is TRBV2 and J usage is TRBJ2-7; 7 bases map to TRBD1. This CDR3 is built from 14 residues. The germline CDR1 and CDR2 sequences are SNHLY and FYNNEI. J was trimmed by 7 bases and V by 2 bases; bases with no gene match: 8. CDR3 DNA: TGTGCCAGCAGTGAATATCCGGCAGGGGGTGAGCAGTACGTC. Translating it yields CASSEYPAGGEQYV.

This clonotype was seen many times. The chain combines TRBV7-6 with TRBJ2-1, with 11 bases aligning to TRBD2. The V gene's germline CDR1 is SGHVS and CDR2 FNYEAQ. V gave up 6 bases and J gave up 7 bases; unmatched junction bases: 17. The CDR3 is 18 amino acids. The CDR3 sequence: CASSYLPLSTSGMNEQFF. CDR3 nucleotides: TGTGCCAGCAGTTACTTACCCCTCTCGACTAGCGGGATGAATGAGCAGTTCTTC.

The chain carries TRBV7-2 and TRBJ2-1, with no clear D. V was cut by 2 bases and J by 0 bases, with 11 bases left in between. CDR1 and CDR2 from the germline V gene are SGHTA and FQGNSA. The CDR3 spans 16 residues. The CDR3 nucleotides read TGTGCCAGCAGCTTACGGACGAGTAGCTCCTACAATGAGCAGTTCTTC. It is translated as CASSLRTSSSYNEQFF.

This clonotype has ten or more counts. The CDR3 DNA reads as TGTGCCAGCAGCTTATTAGTCCCCAATGAGCAGTTCTTC. Translation gives CASSLLVPNEQFF. This chain joins TRBV7-2 and TRBJ2-1; unclear D gene. Trimming stripped 2 bases from V and 6 bases from J, with 8 bases between. The CDR3 covers 13 residues. CDR1 and CDR2 from the germline V gene are SGHTA and FQGNSA.

This clonotype came up a few times. DNA of the CDR3: TGTGCCAGCAGCTTAGCCGCCCTGGGCGGGGGGGCCGATACGCAGTATTTT. Protein sequence: CASSLAALGGGADTQYF. This chain links TRBV7-2 with TRBJ2-3; 9 nucleotides agree with TRBD2. The length of the CDR3 is 17 residues. Germline CDR1 SGHTA, CDR2 FQGNSA. J lost 6 bases, V lost 0 bases, and 10 bases had no gene match.

Here the CDR3 reads CASSQIAGVAYNEQFF. The CDR3 coding sequence is TGTGCCAGCAGCCAGATAGCGGGAGTTGCCTACAATGAGCAGTTCTTC. The chain recombines TRBV5-6 with TRBJ2-1; TRBD2 agrees at 9 bases. The CDR3 is 16 amino acids. After removal of 4 bases from V and 2 bases from J, the junction contained 7 bases not matched to a gene. Germline loops: CDR1 SGHDT, CDR2 YYEEEE. Full variable domain (missing parts from reference TRBV5-6 and TRBJ2-1): DAGVTQSPTHLIKTRGQQVTLRCSPKSGHDTVSWYQQALGQGPQFIFQYYEEEERQRGNFPDRFSGHQFPNYSSELNVNALLLGDSALYLCASSQIAGVAYNEQFFGPGTRLTVL.

This chain links TRBV7-6 with TRBJ2-3; D remains unclear. Germline V gives CDR1 SGHVS, CDR2 FNYEAQ. There are 16 residues in the CDR3. The V gene lost 8 bases and the J gene lost 0 bases, with 18 bases spanning the gap. The DNA of the CDR3 is TGTGCCAGCGTACCCAACCGCTATACTAGCACAGATACGCAGTATTTT. The encoded protein is CASVPNRYTSTDTQYF.

The chain carries TRBV15 and TRBJ2-3, with TRBD2 as a possible D gene (5 bases). The V end was cut by 5 bases, the J end by 1 base, with 13 bases between. Germline V gives CDR1 LNHNV, CDR2 YYDKDF (reference sequence). The length of the CDR3 is 15 residues. CDR3 sequence: CATSVIASRTDTQYF. CDR3 sequence (DNA): TGTGCCACCAGCGTAATAGCGTCGCGCACAGATACGCAGTATTTT.

V is TRBV6-2 or TRBV6-3 and J is TRBJ2-1; 7 nucleotides align to TRBD2. Germline CDR1 is MNHEY and CDR2 is SVGEGT. Losses at the gene ends were 7 bases for V and 5 bases for J; bases not matched to a gene: 11. The CDR3 length is 15 residues. The CDR3 reads CASKSRDYGHNEQFF. CDR3 coding DNA: TGTGCCAGCAAGAGCCGGGACTACGGGCACAATGAGCAGTTCTTC.